The text below deals with one T cell receptor (beta chain). Its antigen remains unidentified. Primers for the PCR totalled 60 Vbeta and 13 Jbeta. Methods used by the authors: In a later analysis, the count reached some 75 million unique TCR beta chains, with 8.5 million to 14 million shared. Clones were sequenced by immunoSEQ multiplex PCR, and TCRdb holds only the in-frame ones, with some missing. The DNA was the basis for D and trimming; V, J and clone size are from that table. The sample records 130,000 to 150,000 clones, roughly 80% being singletons. The sample originates from a study of cytomegalovirus exposure and HLA in healthy donors. Study-wide points: A later analysis revealed that TCR association rates differed between HLA loci, peaking at DRB1 and bottoming out at HLA-C.

CDR1 and CDR2 (germline): MNHEY, SVGAGI. The CDR3 loop spans 13 amino acids. The sequenced sample consisted of PBMCs. This sequence originates from a woman aged 40 to 49 in good health and CMV-seropositive. This chain uses TRBV6-5 with TRBJ2-5, with TRBD1 as a possible D gene (5 bases). The DNA matches TRBJ2-7 better at its end, which makes the J call doubtful. The CDR3, as DNA: TGTGCCAGCATGTCGCAGGGCGAGAACGAGCAGTACTTC. Its translation: CASMSQGENEQYF.